Each of the 2 T cell receptor delta chains below was sequenced from the same sample in a study of intestinal T cells in coeliac disease (dated by TCRdb to the early 2020s). Preparation of the library involved multiplex PCR. For sequencing, an Illumina MiSeq was employed. TRD repertoires were amplified in bulk from about 150 ng of biopsy DNA using the Biomed-2 kit. TCRdb reran clone calling on the public reads with CATT; rows sharing one DNA sequence were then combined. The sample profile shows just under 1,500 delta-chain clones; under 75% of them were found once. The ten largest clones capture 18% of the sample. For each case, genomic DNA was isolated from ten 5-um FFPE scrolls with the QIAamp DNA FFPE tissue kit. The specimen was a duodenal biopsy. These receptors were collected from a human donor with celiac disease.

This clone has a single count. The CDR3 bases are TGTGCTCTTGGGGAACGGGGATACGGAGGAGGGTGGGGGATCAAAGAAGATGTTCTCACCGATAAACTCATCTTT. Encoded protein: CALGERGYGGGWGIKEDVLTDKLIF. The chain employs TRDV1 and TRDJ1; 9 bases fit TRDD3. The J segment lost 1 base and the V segment lost 1 base, leaving 31 bases of the junction unmatched. The CDR3 spans 25 residues. The germline V gene encodes CDR1 TSWWSYY and CDR2 QGS.

A word on this clone: This probably arose from a read error, given a far larger clone one base away. The same CDR3 can be traced to other DNA sequences in this sample. The chain has TRDV2 and TRDJ1, with TRDD3 identical over 11 bases. After removal of 0 bases from V and 3 bases from J, the junction contained 11 bases not matched to a gene. There are 18 residues in the CDR3. The germline V gene encodes CDR1 GEAIGNYY and CDR2 EKD. CDR3 amino acids: CACDTHLLGDRAADKLIF. CDR3 sequence (DNA): TGTGCCTGTGACACCCACTTACTGGGGGATAGAGCCGCCGATAAACTCATCTTT.